Listed here are 29 T cell receptor beta chains from one sample, sequenced in a study of cytomegalovirus exposure and HLA in healthy donors. 13 Jbeta primers and 60 Vbeta primers were used for the PCR. Profiled with immunoSEQ multiplex PCR; TCRdb holds only in-frame clones, not every one. The sample shows 150,000 to 200,000 clones, approximately 84% of them seen only once. Input material: PBMCs. These TCRs come from a man in his fifties or sixties in good health and CMV-seropositive.

This clone was recorded once. The chain links TRBV28 to TRBJ2-1; TRBD2 aligns across 16 bases. With V trimmed by 0 bases and J by 4 bases, 3 bases remained unmatched. This CDR3 spans 18 amino acids. Germline V gives CDR1 MDHEN, CDR2 SYDVKM. For the CDR3, the DNA is TGTGCCAGCAGTTTATGGGGACTAGCGGGGGGGCTGTACAATGAGCAGTTCTTC. Amino acid sequence: CASSLWGLAGGLYNEQFF.

The V gene is TRBV19, the J gene TRBJ2-1, with 13 bases matching TRBD2. V shed 6 bases and J 1 base; nucleotides not matched to a gene: 6. The CDR3 is made up of 17 amino acids. Germline CDR1 LNHDA, CDR2 SQIVND (reference sequence). The CDR3 region has the DNA TGTGCCAGTAGAAGACTAGCGGGAGGCTATTCCTACAATGAGCAGTTCTTC. Its protein is CASRRLAGGYSYNEQFF.

The DNA for the CDR3 is TGTGCCAGCAGTACCCGGGACAGGGCCTACGAGCAGTACTTC. Amino acid sequence: CASSTRDRAYEQYF. The rearrangement uses TRBV28 and TRBJ2-7; TRBD1 matches at 9 bases. This CDR3 has 14 amino acids. Germline loops: CDR1 MDHEN, CDR2 SYDVKM. V shed 5 bases, J shed 2 bases, and the junction held 4 bases outside the gene matches.

V usage is TRBV7-3 and J usage is TRBJ2-5; D is perhaps TRBD1 (8 bases). V lost 4 bases and J 7 bases, leaving 13 bases between the germline ends. CDR1 SGHTA and CDR2 FQGTGA come from the germline V gene. The CDR3 runs to 13 residues. The CDR3 bases are TGTGCCAGCAGCTCAACAGGGGGGGCGACCCAGTACTTC. This sequence encodes CASSSTGGATQYF.

The chain has TRBV11-2 and TRBJ1-3; D is undetermined. In germline, CDR1 is SGHAT, CDR2 FQNNGV. The CDR3 runs to 16 residues. V was cut by 1 base and J by 0 bases, with 10 bases left in between. Here the CDR3 DNA reads TGTGCCAGCAGCTTAGGGCGGACTACCTCTGGAAACACCATATATTTT. Protein: CASSLGRTTSGNTIYF. The variable domain in full, completed from reference TRBV11-2 and TRBJ1-3, reads EAGVAQSPRYKIIEKRQSVAFWCNPISGHATLYWYQQILGQGPKLLIQFQNNGVVDDSQLPKDRFSAERLKGVDSTLKIQPAKLEDSAVYLCASSLGRTTSGNTIYFGEGSWLTVV.

This clone appeared once. The rearrangement uses TRBV7-3 and TRBJ2-7, with 7 bases fitting TRBD1. Trimming at V came to 4 bases and at J to 6 bases, leaving 6 bases not matched to a gene. The V gene's germline CDR1 is SGHTA and CDR2 FQGTGA. The CDR3 has 13 amino acids. CDR3 in amino acids: CASSSTGYGEQYF. CDR3 bases: TGTGCCAGCAGCTCGACAGGGTACGGCGAGCAGTACTTC.

The genes are TRBV6-5 and TRBJ1-1; D remains unclear. Per the germline V gene, CDR1 is MNHEY and CDR2 is SVGAGI. Deletions cut 5 bases from V and 0 bases from J, with 4 bases between. The CDR3 spans 12 residues. DNA of the CDR3: TGTGCCAGCAGTCGTTTGAACACTGAAGCTTTCTTT. This encodes CASSRLNTEAFF.

The chain joins TRBV18 to TRBJ1-1; 8 bases match TRBD1. Trimming cost V 3 bases and J 5 bases; bases outside gene matches: 8. CDR1 and CDR2 (germline): KGHSH, LQKENI. The CDR3 spans 15 residues. CDR3 protein: CASSPQGASGTEAFF. CDR3 nucleotides: TGTGCCAGCTCACCCCAGGGGGCATCTGGGACTGAAGCTTTCTTT.

The gene calls are TRBV7-3 and TRBJ2-5; 13 positions agree with TRBD2. From germline, CDR1 is SGHTA and CDR2 FQGTGA. The CDR3 is made up of 16 amino acids. V shed 5 bases and J 5 bases; nucleotides not matched to a gene: 8. The CDR3 DNA reads as TGTGCCAGCAGCCTAGGGGGACTAGCGGGGATGGAGACCCAGTACTTC. Translation: CASSLGGLAGMETQYF.

The chain is built from TRBV28 and TRBJ1-4; D not resolved. V lost 7 bases and J lost 8, with 5 bases in between. The CDR3 totals 10 residues. Germline CDR1 is MDHEN and CDR2 is SYDVKM. Here the CDR3 reads CASKSEKLFF. CDR3 coding DNA: TGTGCCAGCAAAAGCGAAAAACTGTTTTTT.

The V gene is TRBV5-6, the J gene TRBJ2-7, with TRBD2 matching over 14 bases. Germline V CDR1 and CDR2: SGHDT, YYEEEE. The V gene end was trimmed by 4 bases and the J gene end by 3 bases; junction bases not matched to a gene: 9. CDR3 length equals 17 residues. Written as DNA, the CDR3 is TGTGCCAGCAGCCGGGGGGGACTAGCGGGGGCCAGCTACGAGCAGTACTTC. It codes for CASSRGGLAGASYEQYF.

The J gene is TRBJ2-7, the V gene TRBV7-2; 9 bases align to TRBD2. CDR3 length: 16 amino acids. Germline loops: CDR1 SGHTA, CDR2 FQGNSA. Trimming removed 5 bases from V and 2 bases from J; junction bases left unmatched: 10. The CDR3 region is CASSIRLKREAYEQYF. CDR3 DNA: TGTGCCAGCAGCATAAGACTAAAGCGGGAGGCCTACGAGCAGTACTTC.

This chain uses TRBV5-4 with TRBJ1-2; D possibly corresponds to TRBD1 (5 bases). CDR3 length: 12 residues. Trimming left V 4 bases short and J 6 bases short, with 10 bases between. Per the germline V gene, CDR1 is SGHNT and CDR2 is YYREEE (reference sequence). CDR3 sequence (DNA): TGTGCCAGCAGCCAAGGACAAGATGGCTACACCTTC. It yields the protein CASSQGQDGYTF.

The genes are TRBV12-5 and TRBJ2-7, with D possibly matching TRBD2 (5 bases). The CDR3 contains 13 residues. V lost 7 bases and J lost 2, with 12 bases in between. Germline CDR1 LGHNT, CDR2 FRNRAP. The CDR3 bases are TGTGCTAGTGCCCCGGACGGGACCTACGAGCAGTACTTC. It yields the protein CASAPDGTYEQYF.

The chain combines TRBV6-1 with TRBJ1-5, with TRBD1 as a possible D gene (6 bases). Trimming cost V 7 bases and J 4 bases, with 11 bases left between them. The germline V gene has CDR1 MNHNS and CDR2 SASEGT. The CDR3 has 13 amino acids. The DNA of the CDR3 is TGTGCCAGCAACCCAGGGGAGAATCAGCCCCAGCATTTT. It yields the protein CASNPGENQPQHF.

V gene TRBV7-3 combines with J gene TRBJ2-3; no clear D gene. The CDR3 contains 16 residues. Between the trimmed V and J ends, which lost 5 bases and 3 bases, there was a span of 18 bases. Germline CDR1 SGHTA, CDR2 FQGTGA. DNA of the CDR3: TGTGCCAGCAGCCCCCGACGGATTTTCGGGACAGATACGCAGTATTTT. Its protein product is CASSPRRIFGTDTQYF.

V and J are TRBV29-1 and TRBJ2-5; D is perhaps TRBD2 (6 bases). Between the trimmed V and J ends, which lost 5 bases and 4 bases, there was a span of 14 bases. The CDR3 contains 13 residues. Per the germline V gene, CDR1 is SQVTM and CDR2 is ANQGSEA. The CDR3 loop is CSVRGLFGETQYF. The DNA of the CDR3 is TGCAGCGTTCGAGGACTATTTGGAGAGACCCAGTACTTC.

J is TRBJ2-7 and V is TRBV10-3; D is perhaps TRBD1 (5 bases). The CDR3 is 17 residues long. Per germline, CDR1 ENHRY and CDR2 SYGVKD. The germline V and J ends were trimmed by 2 bases and 7 bases, with 24 bases remaining between them. Here the CDR3 DNA reads TGTGCCATCAGTGAGCCGGGCGAGACAGAGACGTCCGGTGAGCAGTACTTC. Residues: CAISEPGETETSGEQYF.

The genes are TRBV27 and TRBJ2-7; 9 bases align to TRBD2. The CDR3 is 15 residues long. V lost 5 bases to trimming and J lost 3 bases; unmatched junction nucleotides: 8. Per germline, CDR1 MNHEY and CDR2 SMNVEV (reference sequence). The CDR3 sequence is CASSPTSGGDYEQYF. The CDR3 nucleotides read TGTGCCAGCAGTCCGACTAGCGGAGGGGACTACGAGCAGTACTTC.

The genes are TRBV5-1 and TRBJ2-7, with 9 bases matching TRBD1. V was clipped by 4 bases and J by 5 bases; unmatched bases: 10. This CDR3 contains 15 residues. Looked up from germline, CDR1 is SGHRS and CDR2 is YFSETQ. This chain's CDR3 is CASSLGDRDSDEQYF. The DNA of the CDR3 is TGCGCCAGCAGCCTAGGGGACAGGGATTCCGACGAGCAGTACTTC.

The chain has TRBV2 and TRBJ1-5; 7 nucleotides align to TRBD1. Germline values: CDR1 SNHLY, CDR2 FYNNEI. Unmatched junction bases numbered 12, after V lost 7 bases and J lost 6 bases. The CDR3 is 15 amino acids. CDR3 protein: CASNIQGSVTQPQHF. CDR3 sequence (DNA): TGTGCCAGCAATATACAGGGGAGTGTTACTCAGCCCCAGCATTTT.

This clone was detected only a few times. V gene TRBV5-4 combines with J gene TRBJ2-7, with D unclear. Germline loops: CDR1 SGHNT, CDR2 YYREEE (reference sequence). The CDR3 is made up of 12 amino acids. V lost 2 bases and J lost 5, with 8 bases in between. CDR3 nucleotides: TGTGCCAGCAGCTTAAGTCAGAACGAGCAGTACTTC. It yields the protein CASSLSQNEQYF.

The chain uses TRBV6-4 and TRBJ1-6; 8 bases match TRBD1. CDR1 is MRHNA, CDR2 SNTAGT, per germline. V dropped 0 bases and J dropped 14; count of bases not matched to a gene: 15. CDR3 length equals 17 residues. This CDR3 is CASSDSGDRRGRLSLHF. In DNA form, the CDR3 reads TGTGCCAGCAGTGACTCGGGGGATCGCAGGGGGCGTCTATCCCTCCACTTT.

The chain carries TRBV5-4 and TRBJ2-2; possible D gene TRBD2, 6 bases. V gave up 4 bases and J gave up 1 base, with 14 bases separating them. This CDR3 has 16 residues. CDR1 is SGHNT, CDR2 YYREEE, per germline (reference sequence). CDR3 sequence: CASSPTRDLNTGELFF. The CDR3 bases are TGTGCCAGCAGCCCTACCCGGGACTTGAACACCGGGGAGCTGTTTTTT.

J is TRBJ1-5 and V is TRBV7-9; 8 nucleotides align to TRBD1. V lost 5 bases, J lost 4 bases, and 4 bases stayed unmatched. This CDR3 spans 14 amino acids. Germline-derived CDR1 and CDR2 are SEHNR and FQNEAQ (reference sequence). CDR3 DNA: TGTGCCAGCAGCCACGGACAGGGAAATCAGCCCCAGCATTTT. This encodes CASSHGQGNQPQHF.

This chain uses TRBV5-1 with TRBJ2-7; TRBD2 agrees at 7 bases. Germline V CDR1 and CDR2: SGHRS, YFSETQ. V lost 3 bases, J lost 3 bases, and 12 bases stayed unmatched. The CDR3 covers 16 residues. Here the CDR3 DNA reads TGCGCCAGCAGCTCCGGCGGGGGTCCGTTCAACTACGAGCAGTACTTC. Translating it yields CASSSGGGPFNYEQYF. Full variable domain (remainder filled in from reference TRBV5-1 and TRBJ2-7): KAGVTQTPRYLIKTRGQQVTLSCSPISGHRSVSWYQQTPGQGLQFLFEYFSETQRNKGNFPGRFSGRQFSNSRSEMNVSTLELGDSALYLCASSSGGGPFNYEQYFGPGTRLTVT.

V gene TRBV2 combines with J gene TRBJ1-1; 10 bases map to TRBD1. The CDR3 is 17 residues long. The V gene end was trimmed by 6 bases and the J gene end by 1 base; junction bases not matched to a gene: 11. Germline CDR1 is SNHLY and CDR2 is FYNNEI. CDR3 DNA sequence: TGTGCCAGCAGCGGGCCGGGACAGGGGAATCGGAACACTGAAGCTTTCTTT. Protein: CASSGPGQGNRNTEAFF.

This chain connects TRBV18 to TRBJ2-1, with TRBD2 identical over 9 bases. Germline trimming cut 3 bases from V and 7 bases from J; bases unmatched to any gene: 10. CDR3 length: 16 amino acids. Per the germline V gene, CDR1 is KGHSH and CDR2 is LQKENI. The CDR3 is CASSPIAGVVENEQFF. The CDR3 bases are TGTGCCAGCTCACCGATAGCGGGAGTAGTGGAAAATGAGCAGTTCTTC.

The chain employs TRBV15 and TRBJ1-4; D gene ambiguous. Trimming removed 0 bases at V and 6 bases at J, with 5 bases between. The germline V gene has CDR1 LNHNV and CDR2 YYDKDF (reference sequence). The CDR3 has 13 amino acids. CDR3 coding DNA: TGTGCCACCAGCAGAGATCCCGATGAAAAACTGTTTTTT. Translation: CATSRDPDEKLFF.